This is a list of T cell receptor beta chains from one sample in a study of response to subunit inactivated influenza vaccine. TCRdb passed the RT-PCR reads through MiXCR, listing each CDR3 protein once. The sample has around 180,000 distinct CDR3 sequences; around 9% are singletons. Sequencing was performed on non-naive T cells sorted from PBMCs, taken on the day of vaccination. The receptor source for this set is a man between 45 and 60 years old who received an inactivated influenza vaccine. The CDR3 runs from the conserved cysteine through the conserved F or W. Fields, in order: clone size, J gene, D gene, V gene, CDR3 DNA, CDR3 protein. A D gene is named only where the DNA matches it firmly. Clone size is not always given. Where it is, it says once, few, many or a class for expanded clones.

size: few; J: TRBJ1-1; D: .; V: TRBV3-1; DNA: TGTGCCAGCAGCCAAGATCGTAGGGGCAGGAGGGAGACTGAAGCTTTCTTT; CDR3: CASSQDRRGRRETEAFF
size: many; J: TRBJ1-3; D: .; V: TRBV6-5; DNA: TGTGCCAGCCTAGCTTACTCTGGAAACACCATATATTTT; CDR3: CASLAYSGNTIYF
size: .; J: TRBJ2-2; D: TRBD1; V: TRBV6-1; DNA: TGTGCCAGCAGCCGAGGACAGGGCCGAACTCTGACCGGGGAGCTGTTTTTT; CDR3: CASSRGQGRTLTGELFF
size: .; J: TRBJ2-5; D: .; V: TRBV24-1; DNA: TGTGCCACCAGTGATTTTACCCGAAGGGGGCAAGAGACCCAGTACTTC; CDR3: CATSDFTRRGQETQYF
size: .; J: TRBJ2-3; D: TRBD2; V: TRBV15; DNA: TGTGCCACCAGCAGAGAGGGGACTAGCGGCCTAATTAGCACAGATACGCAGTATTTT; CDR3: CATSREGTSGLISTDTQYF
size: .; J: TRBJ2-2; D: TRBD1; V: TRBV7-7; DNA: TGTGCTAGCAGCTCACAGGGGGCCAACACCGGGGAGCTGTTTTTT; CDR3: CASSSQGANTGELFF
size: few; J: TRBJ2-1; D: TRBD2; V: TRBV13; DNA: TGTGCCAGCAGCACTCGGAGCGGGGGGGGTTTCAATGAGCAGTTCTTC; CDR3: CASSTRSGGGFNEQFF
size: .; J: TRBJ2-5; D: TRBD1; V: TRBV25-1; DNA: TGTGCCAGCAGGAGGGCGACAGGGCGCCAAGAGACCCAGTACTTC; CDR3: CASRRATGRQETQYF
size: medium-sized; J: TRBJ2-5; D: .; V: TRBV7-2; DNA: TGTGCCAGCAGCTTACAGGTCCAAGAGACCCAGTACTTC; CDR3: CASSLQVQETQYF
size: many; J: TRBJ1-2; D: TRBD1; V: TRBV4-1; DNA: TGCGCCAGCAGCCAAGGACAGGGAGGCCAGGGCTACACCTTC; CDR3: CASSQGQGGQGYTF
size: many; J: TRBJ1-5; D: .; V: TRBV7-2; DNA: TGTGCCAGCAGCTGGGACCGACGGCCCCAGCATTTT; CDR3: CASSWDRRPQHF
size: few; J: TRBJ2-1; D: TRBD2; V: TRBV11-2; DNA: TGTGCCAGCAGCTTACTTTCAGGTCGATTAGCGGGGGGATTTAAATACAATGAGCAGTTCTTC; CDR3: CASSLLSGRLAGGFKYNEQFF
size: .; J: TRBJ2-7; D: TRBD1; V: TRBV12-3/TRBV12-4; DNA: TGTGCCAGCAGTTTAGGACAGGGGGTCGACGAGCAGTACTTC; CDR3: CASSLGQGVDEQYF
size: few; J: TRBJ2-1; D: TRBD2; V: TRBV20-1; DNA: TGCAGTGCTAGACCTCTAGCGGGTGCTTACAATGAGCAGTTCTTC; CDR3: CSARPLAGAYNEQFF
size: .; J: TRBJ1-4; D: .; V: TRBV7-2; DNA: TGTGCCAGCAGCCCCGGTGGCCCAAATGAAAAACTGTTTTTT; CDR3: CASSPGGPNEKLFF
size: .; J: TRBJ1-4; D: .; V: TRBV11-2; DNA: TGTGCCAGCAGCTTAAGTGCAGGGACTAATGAAAAACTGTTTTTT; CDR3: CASSLSAGTNEKLFF
size: many; J: TRBJ2-4; D: .; V: TRBV7-9; DNA: TGTGCCAGCAGCTTATCAGGGTTCAAAAACATTCAGTACTTC; CDR3: CASSLSGFKNIQYF
size: few; J: TRBJ2-7; D: .; V: TRBV4-3; DNA: TGCGCCAGCAGCCAAGCCCAGGTCTCCTACGAGCAGTACTTC; CDR3: CASSQAQVSYEQYF
size: many; J: TRBJ2-1; D: .; V: TRBV7-8; DNA: TGTGCCAGCAGGGAGGGGTACGGTAATGAGCAGTTCTTC; CDR3: CASREGYGNEQFF
size: .; J: TRBJ2-3; D: .; V: TRBV24-1; DNA: TGTGCCACCAGTGATTCGACGACAGCTAGCACAGATACGCAGTATTTT; CDR3: CATSDSTTASTDTQYF
size: few; J: TRBJ1-1; D: .; V: TRBV6-1; DNA: TGTGCCAGCACCCGGGGGGGTTTGAACACTGAAGCTTTCTTT; CDR3: CASTRGGLNTEAFF
size: many; J: TRBJ2-7; D: TRBD1; V: TRBV20-1; DNA: TGCAGTGCTAGAGACAGGGACAGGTCCTCCTACGAGCAGTACTTC; CDR3: CSARDRDRSSYEQYF
size: many; J: TRBJ2-3; D: TRBD2; V: TRBV12-3/TRBV12-4; DNA: TGTGCCAGCAGTTCACGGCGGGAGGTAACAGATACGCAGTATTTT; CDR3: CASSSRREVTDTQYF
size: .; J: TRBJ2-5; D: .; V: TRBV7-2; DNA: TGTGCCAGCAGCTTATATCCTACGCAAGAGACCCAGTACTTC; CDR3: CASSLYPTQETQYF
size: many; J: TRBJ2-2; D: .; V: TRBV12-3/TRBV12-4; DNA: TGCGCCAGCAGTAGGACCGGTAACACCGGGGAGCTGTTTTTT; CDR3: CASSRTGNTGELFF
size: few; J: TRBJ1-2; D: .; V: TRBV5-1; DNA: TGCGCCAGCAGCCTGGACAGTTTCTATGGCTACACCTTC; CDR3: CASSLDSFYGYTF
size: .; J: TRBJ2-1; D: .; V: TRBV12-5; DNA: TGTGCTAGTGGTTTGCAGGTGATGAATGAGCAGTTCTTC; CDR3: CASGLQVMNEQFF
size: .; J: TRBJ2-7; D: TRBD1; V: TRBV2; DNA: TGTGCCAGCAGTAAGGGACAGAATTACTACGAGCAGTACTTC; CDR3: CASSKGQNYYEQYF
size: few; J: TRBJ2-3; D: .; V: TRBV30; DNA: TGTGCCTGGACCCTAGCAGTAGTCACAGATACGCAGTATTTT; CDR3: CAWTLAVVTDTQYF
size: many; J: TRBJ2-1; D: TRBD1; V: TRBV5-1; DNA: TGCGCCAGCAGCTCCGGACAGGGTAGAGGGAATGAGCAGTTCTTC; CDR3: CASSSGQGRGNEQFF
size: .; J: TRBJ1-5; D: .; V: TRBV5-5; DNA: TGTGCCAGCAGCTTCGGGACTGGCAATCAGCCCCAGCATTTT; CDR3: CASSFGTGNQPQHF
size: .; J: TRBJ2-5; D: .; V: TRBV7-6; DNA: TGTGCCAGCAGCAGTATAGGGGGGCCGGAGACCCAGTACTTC; CDR3: CASSSIGGPETQYF
size: few; J: TRBJ2-5; D: TRBD2; V: TRBV27; DNA: TGTGCCAGCAGTCCCCTTGGGGGGGTAAAGACCCAGTACTTC; CDR3: CASSPLGGVKTQYF
size: many; J: TRBJ2-3; D: .; V: TRBV3-1; DNA: TGTGCCAGCAGCCAAGATCCCGGGGGCACAGATACGCAGTATTTT; CDR3: CASSQDPGGTDTQYF
size: .; J: TRBJ1-1; D: TRBD1; V: TRBV5-4; DNA: TGTGCCAGCAGCGAAGGGACAGGAGATGAAGCTTTCTTT; CDR3: CASSEGTGDEAFF
size: many; J: TRBJ2-3; D: .; V: TRBV2; DNA: TGTGCCAGCAGTGAGATACTTGAGCCCACAGATACGCAGTATTTT; CDR3: CASSEILEPTDTQYF
size: many; J: TRBJ2-7; D: .; V: TRBV29-1; DNA: TGCAGCGTTGCTCAGTCCTACGAGCAGTACTTC; CDR3: CSVAQSYEQYF
size: few; J: TRBJ2-4; D: .; V: TRBV10-3; DNA: TGTGCCATCAGTGGACCGGGACCCAGCAACATTCAGTACTTC; CDR3: CAISGPGPSNIQYF
size: .; J: TRBJ1-3; D: .; V: TRBV4-3; DNA: TGCGCCAGCAGCCAAGATTACAGTTCTGGAAACACCATATATTTT; CDR3: CASSQDYSSGNTIYF
size: .; J: TRBJ2-7; D: TRBD2; V: TRBV11-1; DNA: TGTGCCAGCAGCTTAGGCTTTAGCGTGACTAGCGGCACCTACGAGCAGTACTTC; CDR3: CASSLGFSVTSGTYEQYF
size: many; J: TRBJ2-3; D: TRBD2; V: TRBV20-1; DNA: TGCAGTGCTAGACTGGGAACTAGCGGGGGGGAGGGAGATACGCAGTATTTT; CDR3: CSARLGTSGGEGDTQYF